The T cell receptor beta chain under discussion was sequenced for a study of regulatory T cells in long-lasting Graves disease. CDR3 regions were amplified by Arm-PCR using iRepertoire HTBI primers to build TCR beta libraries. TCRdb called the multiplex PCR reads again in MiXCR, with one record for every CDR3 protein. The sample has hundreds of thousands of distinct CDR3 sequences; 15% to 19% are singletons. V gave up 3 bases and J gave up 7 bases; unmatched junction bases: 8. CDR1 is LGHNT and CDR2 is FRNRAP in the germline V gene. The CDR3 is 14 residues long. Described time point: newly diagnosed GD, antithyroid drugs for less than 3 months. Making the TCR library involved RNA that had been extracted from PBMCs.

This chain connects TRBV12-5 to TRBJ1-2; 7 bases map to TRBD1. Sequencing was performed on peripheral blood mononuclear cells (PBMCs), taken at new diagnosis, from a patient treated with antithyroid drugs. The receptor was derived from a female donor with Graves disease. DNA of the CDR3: TGTGCTAGTGGTTTACACAGGGGTATTAGTGGCTACACCTTC. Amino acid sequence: CASGLHRGISGYTF.